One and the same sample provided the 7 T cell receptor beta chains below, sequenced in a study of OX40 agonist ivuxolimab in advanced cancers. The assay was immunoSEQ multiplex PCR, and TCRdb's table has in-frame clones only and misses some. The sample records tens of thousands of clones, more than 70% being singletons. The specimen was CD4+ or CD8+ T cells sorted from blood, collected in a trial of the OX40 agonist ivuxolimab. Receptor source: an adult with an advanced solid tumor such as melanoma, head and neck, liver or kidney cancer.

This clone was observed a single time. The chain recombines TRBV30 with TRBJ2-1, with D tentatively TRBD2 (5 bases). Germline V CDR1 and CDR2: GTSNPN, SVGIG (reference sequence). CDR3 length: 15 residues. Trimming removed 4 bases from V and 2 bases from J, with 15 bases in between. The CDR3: CAWTPGKRAYNEQFF. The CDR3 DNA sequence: TGTGCCTGGACCCCCGGGAAGCGAGCCTACAATGAGCAGTTCTTC.

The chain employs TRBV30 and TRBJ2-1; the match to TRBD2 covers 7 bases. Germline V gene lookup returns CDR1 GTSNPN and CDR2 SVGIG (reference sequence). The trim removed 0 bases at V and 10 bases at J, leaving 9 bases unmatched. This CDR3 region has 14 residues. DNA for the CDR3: TGTGCCTGGAGTGTACGCGGGGGTCGGGCAGAGCAGTTCTTC. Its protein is CAWSVRGGRAEQFF.

CDR3 DNA: TGTGCCAGCAGCTTAGATCGCCAAAGCACAGATACGCAGTATTTT. Amino acids: CASSLDRQSTDTQYF. The rearrangement uses TRBV7-2 and TRBJ2-3; D is uncertain. Germline V gene sequence: CDR1 SGHTA, CDR2 FQGNSA. The CDR3 is 15 amino acids. V shed 1 base and J shed 0 bases, with 8 bases lying between them.

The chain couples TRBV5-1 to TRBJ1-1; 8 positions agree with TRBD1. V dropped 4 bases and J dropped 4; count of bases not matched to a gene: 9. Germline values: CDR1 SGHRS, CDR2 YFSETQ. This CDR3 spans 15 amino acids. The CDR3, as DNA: TGCGCCAGCAGCACACGACAGGGGATCTCCACTGAAGCTTTCTTT. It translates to CASSTRQGISTEAFF.

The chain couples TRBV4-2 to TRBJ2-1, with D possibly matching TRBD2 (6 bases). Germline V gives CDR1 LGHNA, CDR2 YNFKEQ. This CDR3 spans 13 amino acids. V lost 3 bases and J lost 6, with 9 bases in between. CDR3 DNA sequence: TGTGCCAGCAGCCAGGACTACTCCAATGAGCAGTTCTTC. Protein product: CASSQDYSNEQFF.

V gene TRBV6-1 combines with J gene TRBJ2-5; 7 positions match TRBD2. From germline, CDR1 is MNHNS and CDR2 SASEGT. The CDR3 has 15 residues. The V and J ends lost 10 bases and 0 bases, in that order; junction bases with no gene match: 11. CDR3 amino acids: CATGVAGVNQETQYF. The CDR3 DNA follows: TGTGCCACCGGAGTTGCGGGGGTGAACCAAGAGACCCAGTACTTC.

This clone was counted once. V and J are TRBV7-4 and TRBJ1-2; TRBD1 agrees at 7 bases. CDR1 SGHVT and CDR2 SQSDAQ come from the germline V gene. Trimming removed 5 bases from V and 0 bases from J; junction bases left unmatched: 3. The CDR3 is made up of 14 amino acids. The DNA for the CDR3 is TGTGCCAGCAGCCAAACAGGGGCTAACTATGGCTACACCTTC. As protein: CASSQTGANYGYTF.